These T cell receptor beta chains were read from a single sample in a study of blood T cell repertoires in COVID-19. Clones were read by immunoSEQ multiplex PCR, and TCRdb kept only the in-frame ones, dropping some. The sample has about 150,000 clones, more than 85% seen once; the top ten hold more than 2%. Sequenced: peripheral blood. The source of these receptors is a woman in her seventies with acute or convalescent COVID-19. Each CDR3 is given with its conserved first and last residue. The D gene is left open where the match is weak. The listing skips clone size in some rows; elsewhere it reads once, few, many or a size class.

v_gene	j_gene	abundance	d_gene	CDR3nt	CDR3aa
TRBV7-6	TRBJ2-5	-	-	TGTGCCAGCAGCACTTGGACCGGAGGGGAGACCCAGTACTTC	CASSTWTGGETQYF
TRBV13	TRBJ2-3	once	TRBD2	TGTGCCAGCAGCTTACAAGCGGGGGGCCCCCAGGGTACGCAGTATTTT	CASSLQAGGPQGTQYF
TRBV6-5	TRBJ2-5	once	TRBD2	TGTGCCAGCAGTTACCTACCCTCCAGCGGGGGGGAGACCCAGTACTTC	CASSYLPSSGGETQYF
TRBV28	TRBJ1-1	-	-	TGTGCCAGCAGTTCGCATGTCACAAACACTGAAGCTTTCTTT	CASSSHVTNTEAFF
TRBV3-1/TRBV3-2	TRBJ2-3	-	-	TGTGCCAGCAGCCAAGATTTTGGAGGGGGGGGCCACACAGATACGCAGTATTTT	CASSQDFGGGGHTDTQYF
TRBV27	TRBJ1-2	-	TRBD1	TGTGCCAGCAGTGTCGGGACAGGCTATGGCTACACCTTC	CASSVGTGYGYTF
TRBV5-1	TRBJ1-1	-	TRBD1	TGCGCCAGCAGCTGGACCGGGACAGGGAATGAAGCTTTCTTT	CASSWTGTGNEAFF
TRBV10-2	TRBJ1-5	once	TRBD1	TGCGCCAGCAGTGAAACAGGGGGCGGTCAGCCCCAGCATTTT	CASSETGGGQPQHF
TRBV4-1	TRBJ2-3	-	TRBD2	TGCGCCAGCAGCCACCGGACTAGCGGCGTGGATACGCAGTATTTT	CASSHRTSGVDTQYF
TRBV29-1	TRBJ2-5	-	-	TGCAGCGTGACCACGGACATCTTATCCCAGTACTTC	CSVTTDILSQYF
TRBV6-5	TRBJ1-2	few	-	TGTGCCAGCAGTCCCCCATGGGGAGGGTATGGCTACACCTTC	CASSPPWGGYGYTF
TRBV2	TRBJ2-3	-	TRBD1	TGTGCCAGCACGGGACAGGGGATACACACAGATACGCAGTATTTT	CASTGQGIHTDTQYF
TRBV9	TRBJ1-1	-	TRBD1	TGTGCCAGCAGCGTGGGACAGGGGGCCGGGGACACTGAAGCTTTCTTT	CASSVGQGAGDTEAFF
TRBV3-1/TRBV3-2	TRBJ1-2	-	TRBD1	TGTGCCAGCAGCCTCCGACAGGGACATGGCTACACCTTC	CASSLRQGHGYTF
TRBV18	TRBJ2-1	-	TRBD2	TGTGCCAGCTCAGCCCAGCGGGGGTACAATGAGCAGTTCTTC	CASSAQRGYNEQFF
TRBV7-9	TRBJ1-4	-	-	TGTGCCAGCAGCTTAGGGACAGATCGAGAAAAACTGTTTTTT	CASSLGTDREKLFF
TRBV4-3	TRBJ2-1	-	-	TGCGCCAGCAGCCCCCAGCGTAGCTCCTACAATGAGCAGTTCTTC	CASSPQRSSYNEQFF
TRBV12-5	TRBJ1-6	once	-	TGTGCTAGTGGTTTGTGGACAGTCTTGGACCGATCACCCCTCCACTTT	CASGLWTVLDRSPLHF